These 25 T cell receptor beta chains originate from one sample sequenced in a study of T-cell reconstitution after alpha-beta-depleted transplantation in children. It was with unique molecular identifiers that the TCRbeta library was prepared. Each CDR3 protein gets one entry after TCRdb re-called the PCR reads with MiXCR. The sample has roughly 8,100 distinct CDR3 sequences, roughly 13% seen once. This specimen consisted of PBMCs, mostly from graft donor cells, obtained 60 days after TCRalphabeta/CD19-depleted stem cell transplant. Receptors originate from a patient between 2 and 10 years old who had a stem cell transplant for inherited bone marrow failure, so the T cells may come from the graft donor.

This clonotype was counted at least ten times. This sequence joins TRBV6-5 and TRBJ2-1, with 8 bases that match TRBD2. After removal of 0 bases from V and 0 bases from J, the junction contained 4 bases not matched to a gene. The CDR3 covers 17 residues. Germline loops: CDR1 MNHEY, CDR2 SVGAGI. CDR3 region: CASSYSRLAISYNEQFF. DNA of the CDR3: TGTGCCAGCAGTTACTCCCGACTAGCGATCTCCTACAATGAGCAGTTCTTC.

This clonotype was seen repeatedly, ten times or more. The chain has TRBV6-5 and TRBJ2-6; 8 bases are shared with TRBD1. V lost 7 bases, J lost 2 bases, and 10 bases stayed unmatched. Germline CDR1 reads MNHEY; CDR2 reads SVGAGI. The CDR3 covers 17 residues. For the CDR3, the DNA is TGTGCCAGCATCGGTCCCCAGGGGGCCGCTGGGGCCAACGTCCTGACTTTC. Its protein product is CASIGPQGAAGANVLTF.

This clonotype was seen many times. J is TRBJ2-7 and V is TRBV7-6, with D tentatively TRBD1 (6 bases). Germline V gene data show CDR1 as SGHVS and CDR2 as FNYEAQ. The CDR3 runs to 14 residues. With 5 bases removed from V and 1 base from J, the gap between germline ends came to 12 bases. The CDR3 loop reads CASSRGGVSYEQYF. The DNA of the CDR3 is TGTGCCAGCAGCCGAGGGGGAGTTTCCTACGAGCAGTACTTC.

This clonotype was seen many times. The chain combines TRBV7-2 with TRBJ1-2; D is uncertain. V lost 6 bases and J 7 bases, leaving 15 bases between the germline ends. Germline V gene data show CDR1 as SGHTA and CDR2 as FQGNSA. This CDR3 region has 13 residues. The CDR3 bases are TGTGCCAGCAGGGGAGATCAAAATCGTGGCTACACCTTC. Amino acids: CASRGDQNRGYTF.

In this sample, this clonotype is medium-sized. The chain couples TRBV5-6 to TRBJ2-7; D not certain. The V end lost 2 bases, the J end lost 5 bases, and 11 bases lay between the germline ends. Germline V lookup: CDR1 SGHDT, CDR2 YYEEEE. This CDR3 region has 13 residues. CDR3 amino acids: CASSFSLVDEQYF. CDR3 coding DNA: TGTGCCAGCAGCTTTTCGTTGGTGGACGAGCAGTACTTC.

This clonotype was seen many times. The chain links TRBV3-1 to TRBJ1-3; D gene uncertain. Germline V CDR1 and CDR2: LGHDT, YNNKEL (reference sequence). CDR3 size: 14 residues. The V and J ends lost 0 bases and 9 bases respectively, with 12 bases between them. The DNA for the CDR3 is TGTGCCAGCAGCCAAGACGTCGGTGTCAGCACCATATATTTT. This gives the protein CASSQDVGVSTIYF.

This clonotype was detected ten times or more. CDR3 sequence (DNA): TGCAGTGCTGGGTATTTAGACAGGGGAGAAAAACTGTTTTTT. Residues: CSAGYLDRGEKLFF. The chain has TRBV20-1 and TRBJ1-4; TRBD1 agrees at 8 bases. The CDR3 contains 14 residues. Germline CDR1 DFQATT, CDR2 SNEGSKA (reference sequence). The V segment lost 5 bases and the J segment 8 bases; nucleotides outside the gene matches: 10.

This clonotype was detected many times. The chain combines TRBV7-6 with TRBJ2-7, with TRBD2 identical over 10 bases. V lost 4 bases and J lost 4; bases outside the gene matches: 7. Germline CDR1 SGHVS, CDR2 FNYEAQ. This CDR3 spans 15 amino acids. CDR3 DNA sequence: TGTGCCAGCAGCTCCGGGACTAGCGATGGGTACGAGCAGTACTTC. Protein: CASSSGTSDGYEQYF.

This clonotype was recorded many times. This sequence joins TRBV20-1 and TRBJ1-1; the match to TRBD1 covers 8 bases. With V trimmed by 6 bases and J by 1 base, 1 base remained unmatched. Germline V lookup: CDR1 DFQATT, CDR2 SNEGSKA (reference sequence). The CDR3 contains 12 residues. CDR3 DNA sequence: TGCAGTGCCGACAGGGGGAACACTGAAGCTTTCTTT. Translated, it gives CSADRGNTEAFF.

This clonotype was observed at least ten times. The rearrangement uses TRBV7-9 and TRBJ1-2; the match to TRBD1 covers 8 bases. Germline V gives CDR1 SEHNR, CDR2 FQNEAQ (reference sequence). The CDR3 runs 15 residues. The J segment lost 8 bases and the V segment lost 0 bases, leaving 8 bases of the junction unmatched. CDR3: CASSLARQGRRGYTF. The DNA for the CDR3 is TGTGCCAGCAGCTTAGCGCGACAGGGGCGCCGAGGCTACACCTTC.

This clonotype came up many times. The CDR3 nucleotides read TGTGCCAGCATAACAGGGACGAACACTGAAGCTTTCTTT. Translated, it gives CASITGTNTEAFF. The chain couples TRBV6-6 to TRBJ1-1, with D perhaps TRBD1 (6 bases). Germline-derived CDR1 and CDR2 are MNHNY and SVGAGI (reference sequence). The CDR3 loop spans 13 amino acids. V shed 7 bases and J shed 1 base, with 10 bases lying between them.

This clonotype was recorded at least ten times. In DNA, the CDR3 is TGTGCCACCAGTGACCCGGGACAGGGGGCCTACGAGCAGTACTTC. This sequence encodes CATSDPGQGAYEQYF. The chain is built from TRBV24-1 and TRBJ2-7; 11 nucleotides match TRBD1. CDR1 is KGHDR, CDR2 SFDVKD, per germline. Trimming removed 4 bases from V and 2 bases from J; junction bases left unmatched: 3. This CDR3 comprises 15 residues.

This clonotype was counted many times. The chain has TRBV19 and TRBJ2-1; possibly TRBD2 for D (5 bases). Germline V gene data show CDR1 as LNHDA and CDR2 as SQIVND (reference sequence). This CDR3 is 13 amino acids long. Trimming removed 1 base at V and 9 bases at J, with 10 bases between. The CDR3 region has the DNA TGTGCCAGTAGTATAGTCCTAGCAGGTGAGCAGTTCTTC. Amino acid sequence: CASSIVLAGEQFF.

This clonotype was picked up many times. The chain employs TRBV6-2 or TRBV6-3 and TRBJ1-4; the D is unclear. The CDR3 length is 14 residues. Trimming shortened V by 2 bases and J by 5 bases, and 9 bases separated the two germline ends. Germline V lookup: CDR1 MNHEY, CDR2 SVGEGT. For the CDR3, the DNA is TGTGCCAGCAGTTACGGAGCGAGCAATGAAAAACTGTTTTTT. Its translation is CASSYGASNEKLFF.

This clonotype appeared many times. The rearrangement joins TRBV4-3 to TRBJ2-5, with 15 nucleotides matching TRBD2. The germline V gene has CDR1 LGHNA and CDR2 YSLEER. With V trimmed by 0 bases and J by 9 bases, 5 bases remained unmatched. This CDR3 is built from 16 residues. CDR3 sequence: CASSQEGLAGGTSQYF. CDR3 coding DNA: TGCGCCAGCAGCCAAGAGGGACTAGCGGGGGGAACGTCCCAGTACTTC.

This clonotype has a count of ten or more. The V gene is TRBV7-2, the J gene TRBJ2-7; 9 bases match TRBD2. The CDR3 covers 14 residues. In germline, CDR1 is SGHTA, CDR2 FQGNSA. The V segment lost 5 bases and the J segment 4 bases; nucleotides outside the gene matches: 6. CDR3 sequence (DNA): TGTGCCAGCAGCACCCAGACTAGCGGATACGAGCAGTACTTC. This translates into CASSTQTSGYEQYF.

V and J are TRBV28 and TRBJ2-7; 9 positions match TRBD2. Germline CDR1 MDHEN, CDR2 SYDVKM. V was pared by 10 bases and J by 3 bases, with 22 bases of the junction left unmatched. The CDR3 is made up of 18 amino acids. In nucleotides, the CDR3 is TGTGCCATCGGCCCCGGGCGGGGCGGGAGGGCCTCTTACTACGAGCAGTACTTC. Translating gives CAIGPGRGGRASYYEQYF.

This clonotype was recorded many times. For the CDR3, the DNA is TGTGCCAGCAGCTTTCTCCCAATGGAGACCCAGTACTTC. It specifies CASSFLPMETQYF. The chain employs TRBV13 and TRBJ2-5, with D unclear. V was clipped by 3 bases and J by 5 bases, with 10 bases between them. The V gene's germline CDR1 is PRHDT and CDR2 FYEKMQ (reference sequence). The CDR3 covers 13 residues.

About this clonotype itself: Its ends do not fully match the called genes, so a read error is possible. The genes are TRBV12-3 or TRBV12-4 and TRBJ2-1, with TRBD2 matching 9 bases. The CDR3 runs 14 residues. CDR3 nucleotides: TGTGCCATCAGTTCAGCGGGAGGCCATAATGAGCAGTTCTTC. Amino acid sequence: CAISSAGGHNEQFF.

Ten or more counts support this clonotype. The chain joins TRBV9 to TRBJ2-1; 12 positions agree with TRBD2. The junction had 3 bases not matched to a gene; V was cut back by 1 base and J by 4 bases. The CDR3 covers 16 residues. Germline V gene data show CDR1 as SGDLS and CDR2 as YYNGEE. The CDR3 coding sequence is TGTGCCAGCAGCGTACAGGGGACTAGCGGGTACAATGAGCAGTTCTTC. Protein: CASSVQGTSGYNEQFF.

This clonotype was observed at least ten times. The chain recombines TRBV9 with TRBJ1-2, with D possibly being TRBD1 (5 bases). The CDR3 sequence is 12 residues long. V gave up 4 bases and J gave up 7 bases, with 11 bases separating them. Germline CDR1 and CDR2: SGDLS and YYNGEE. The CDR3 protein is CASSPGTFGYTF. CDR3 DNA: TGTGCCAGCAGCCCCGGGACTTTTGGCTACACCTTC.

This clonotype is classed as large. The chain carries TRBV6-5 and TRBJ2-7; either TRBD1 or TRBD2 may supply D (5 bases each). Germline V CDR1 and CDR2: MNHEY, SVGAGI. The V end lost 6 bases, the J end lost 3 bases, and 24 bases lay between the germline ends. The CDR3 contains 17 residues. CDR3 sequence reads: CASSNRIARDLNYEQYF. The CDR3 DNA reads TGTGCCAGCAGCAATAGAATTGCCCGGGACCTCAACTACGAGCAGTACTTC.

This clonotype was detected ten times or more. V gene TRBV15 combines with J gene TRBJ1-1, with 9 bases that match TRBD1. Looked up from germline, CDR1 is LNHNV and CDR2 is YYDKDF (reference sequence). CDR3 size: 17 residues. The trim removed 1 base at V and 5 bases at J, leaving 11 bases unmatched. The DNA for the CDR3 is TGTGCCACCAGCAGAGGCCCGGCGACAGGGGGAAGGACTGAAGCTTTCTTT. Protein product: CATSRGPATGGRTEAFF.

This clonotype was picked up many times. The genes are TRBV7-8 and TRBJ2-1; 13 bases are a match to TRBD2. J lost 6 bases, V lost 5 bases, and 4 bases had no gene match. CDR3 length: 15 amino acids. Germline CDR1 and CDR2: SGHVS and FQNEAQ. CDR3 residues: CASSRRLAGGNEQFF. As DNA, the CDR3 is TGTGCCAGCAGCAGACGACTAGCGGGAGGCAATGAGCAGTTCTTC.

This clonotype was seen at least ten times. The CDR3 spells CSARSWAAQETQYF. The CDR3 region has the DNA TGCAGTGCCCGGAGCTGGGCGGCGCAAGAGACCCAGTACTTC. This chain links TRBV20-1 with TRBJ2-5; no firm D call. CDR1 and CDR2 from the germline V gene are DFQATT and SNEGSKA (reference sequence). V was trimmed by 6 bases and J by 2 bases, leaving 16 bases between them. The CDR3 totals 14 residues.